This TCR beta chain emerged from a study of blood T cell repertoires in COVID-19 (dated by TCRdb to 2020 to 2022). Broadly, across the study: Collaborator samples came from the United States, Italy and Spain and covered acute and convalescent phases of COVID-19. Where available, HLA class I and class II types were obtained from metadata supplied by the sample provider rather than from assay-based typing. The repertoires were released in a freely available public database meant as a resource for research on the immune response to SARS-CoV-2. The prospective study material was composed of cDNA or gDNA derived from T cells, B-cell-depleted T cells, or PBMCs. Subjects who had been exposed to COVID-19, were actively infected with it, or had recovered from it provided the deeply sampled blood TCRbeta repertoires that made up the dataset. Nearly every sample came with metadata listing a de-identified subject ID, COVID-19 status, age in years and sex. The samples were drawn from the first 160 participants of the ongoing ImmuneRACE study and from 1,200 or so subjects provided by 6 global collaborators.

Of note for this clone: Its antigen remains undetermined. Base qualities are not recorded, but no much larger clone differs from it by a single base.

TCRbeta CDR3 regions were amplified from genomic DNA using the immunoSEQ Assay, a bias-controlled multiplex PCR. The study's own analysis went as follows. Within the assay, amplification of reference gene primers was used to estimate how many nucleated cells each sample contained. Sequence reads were collapsed and filtered to measure the absolute abundance of every unique TCRbeta CDR3 rearrangement. Productive Simpson clonality was computed per sample as the square root of Simpson's diversity index over productive rearrangements. The table was pulled from immuneACCESS by TCRdb, which kept in-frame rearrangements only. Such tables lose some clones; where checked, under half of the loss comes from unresolved V genes, and the rest has no known cause. The V and J calls and clone size were taken over from that table, and D and trimming were inferred from the DNA. The sample data list 100,000 to 150,000 clones, and 84% of these were observed just once. The ten largest clones capture 12% of the sample.

Collaborating institutions collected whole blood in K2EDTA tubes following their own protocols. For TCRbeta analysis, collaborators shipped samples as frozen whole blood, isolated PBMCs, or DNA extracted from either of those sample types. From the cysteine up to the phenylalanine, the CDR3 has a length of 16 residues. The CDR3 DNA has 48 bases and is translated from base 1. From V the trimming removes 2 bases and from J it removes 4 bases, while the gene matches leave 7 bases of the junction unaccounted for. CDR1 and CDR2 (SGHNT, YYREEE) derive from the germline V gene (reference sequence). What the research found in general, with its limitations: The quantity of clinical and demographic metadata differed by source and by participant and was supplied without curation.

This TCR derives from a woman aged 60-75 years with acute or convalescent COVID-19. The chain uses TRBV5-4 and TRBJ2-3; 10 central bases correspond to TRBD1. Specimen: peripheral blood. Here is the DNA: TGTGCCAGCAGCTTCCTGACAGGGGGCGATGCAGATACGCAGTATTTT. This codes for CASSFLTGGDADTQYF.